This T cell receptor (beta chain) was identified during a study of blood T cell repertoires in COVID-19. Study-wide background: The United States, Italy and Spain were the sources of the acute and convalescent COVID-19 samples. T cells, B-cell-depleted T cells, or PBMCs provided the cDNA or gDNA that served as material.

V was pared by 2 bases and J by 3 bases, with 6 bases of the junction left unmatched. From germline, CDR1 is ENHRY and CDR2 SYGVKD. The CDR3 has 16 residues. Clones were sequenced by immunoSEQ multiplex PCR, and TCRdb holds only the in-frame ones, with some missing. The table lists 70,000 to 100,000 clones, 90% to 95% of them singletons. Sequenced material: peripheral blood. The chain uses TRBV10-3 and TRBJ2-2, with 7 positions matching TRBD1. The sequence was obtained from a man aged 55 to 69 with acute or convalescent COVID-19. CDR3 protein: CAISERGGSDTGELFF. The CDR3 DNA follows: TGTGCCATCAGTGAGAGAGGGGGCTCGGACACCGGGGAGCTGTTTTTT.